Following are 15 T cell receptor beta chains from one sample sequenced in a study of blood T cell repertoires in COVID-19. Here immunoSEQ multiplex PCR was the method, and the copy in TCRdb shows in-frame clones only, minus some. The data hold some 700,000 clones, with 75% to 90% observed a single time. The specimen sequenced was peripheral blood. The receptors derive from a woman under 30 with acute or convalescent COVID-19.

V usage is TRBV7-3 and J usage is TRBJ1-2, with no clear D. This CDR3 spans 13 amino acids. The V gene lost 5 bases and the J gene lost 3 bases, with 10 bases spanning the gap. Germline V gene data show CDR1 as SGHTA and CDR2 as FQGTGA. DNA of the CDR3: TGTGCCAGCAGCCCCTCGGGAGACTATGGCTACACCTTC. It encodes CASSPSGDYGYTF.

This sequence joins TRBV4-1 and TRBJ2-7; D is possibly TRBD2 (6 bases). Germline V lookup: CDR1 MGHRA, CDR2 YSYEKL. The CDR3 loop spans 15 amino acids. V dropped 1 base and J dropped 0 bases, with 10 bases sitting between them. The CDR3 sequence: CASSQVGGISYEQYF. CDR3 nucleotide sequence: TGCGCCAGCAGCCAAGTGGGGGGAATCTCCTACGAGCAGTACTTC.

The chain carries TRBV3-1 (or the pseudogene TRBV3-2) and TRBJ1-2; 9 nucleotides line up with TRBD1. CDR3 length equals 17 residues. Germline V gene data show CDR1 as LGHDT and CDR2 as YNNKEL (reference sequence). Unmatched junction bases numbered 11, after V lost 4 bases and J lost 2 bases. CDR3 DNA sequence: TGTGCCAGCAGCCCATCTATCTACAGGGGGCCCAACTATGGCTACACCTTC. This sequence encodes CASSPSIYRGPNYGYTF.

CDR3 residues: CSASGEGTDTQYF. As DNA, the CDR3 is TGCAGTGCCAGTGGAGAGGGCACAGATACGCAGTATTTT. The genes are TRBV20-1 and TRBJ2-3; D not resolved. V lost 6 bases, J lost 1 base, and 11 bases lay in between. The germline CDR1 and CDR2 sequences are DFQATT and SNEGSKA (reference sequence). CDR3 length equals 13 residues.

This sequence joins TRBV7-2 and TRBJ1-1; 9 bases align to TRBD1. CDR1 and CDR2 from the germline V gene are SGHTA and FQGNSA. There are 14 residues in the CDR3. V was clipped by 3 bases and J by 4 bases; unmatched bases: 3. CDR3 amino acids: CASSFSTGGTEAFF. The CDR3 DNA sequence: TGTGCCAGCAGCTTCTCGACAGGGGGCACTGAAGCTTTCTTT.

This clone was seen just once. J is TRBJ2-2 and V is TRBV5-1; D gene unclear. The germline V gene encodes CDR1 SGHRS and CDR2 YFSETQ. The CDR3 sequence is 14 residues long. V was pared by 5 bases and J by 2 bases, with 10 bases between. The CDR3 sequence: CASSPLGNTGELFF. CDR3 sequence (DNA): TGCGCCAGCAGTCCTCTAGGTAACACCGGGGAGCTGTTTTTT. Filled out from reference TRBV5-1 and TRBJ2-2, the complete variable domain reads KAGVTQTPRYLIKTRGQQVTLSCSPISGHRSVSWYQQTPGQGLQFLFEYFSETQRNKGNFPGRFSGRQFSNSRSEMNVSTLELGDSALYLCASSPLGNTGELFFGEGSRLTVL.

The chain is built from TRBV5-1 and TRBJ2-7; 9 bases match TRBD1. The CDR3 runs 13 residues. V lost 5 bases, J lost 4 bases, and 4 bases stayed unmatched. CDR1 and CDR2 (germline): SGHRS, YFSETQ. CDR3 residues: CASRTDRGYEQYF. CDR3 DNA sequence: TGCGCCAGCAGAACGGACAGGGGTTACGAGCAGTACTTC.

The CDR3 region is CATSDLGHLYF. CDR3 DNA: TGTGCCACCAGTGATTTGGGGCACCTATATTTT. J is TRBJ1-3 and V is TRBV24-1; D is uncertain. The CDR3 contains 11 residues. V was clipped by 0 bases and J by 14 bases, with 7 bases between them. Germline loops: CDR1 KGHDR, CDR2 SFDVKD.

With regard to this clone: The sample contains more than one DNA sequence encoding this CDR3. V and J are TRBV6-4 and TRBJ2-3; 11 bases agree with TRBD2. Germline V CDR1 and CDR2: MRHNA, SNTAGT. V gave up 6 bases and J gave up 0 bases; unmatched junction bases: 2. The CDR3 is 15 amino acids. CDR3 coding DNA: TGTGCCAGCAGCGGACTAGCGGGTAGCACAGATACGCAGTATTTT. It is translated as CASSGLAGSTDTQYF.

This clone has a single count. The rearrangement uses TRBV4-1 and TRBJ1-1; TRBD1 is a possible D gene (5 bases). The CDR3 totals 15 residues. V was clipped by 3 bases and J by 6 bases, with 17 bases between them. The germline V gene encodes CDR1 MGHRA and CDR2 YSYEKL. The chain's CDR3 is CASSHQATTGAEAFF. The CDR3 DNA reads as TGCGCCAGCAGCCACCAGGCGACTACGGGGGCTGAAGCTTTCTTT.

The genes are TRBV24-1 and TRBJ1-2; 7 positions match TRBD1. V was pared by 9 bases and J by 7 bases, with 10 bases of the junction left unmatched. Germline loops: CDR1 KGHDR, CDR2 SFDVKD. The CDR3 runs 13 residues. CDR3 bases: TGTGCCACCTCCGACAGGGTTCATAGTGGCTACACCTTC. Amino acid sequence: CATSDRVHSGYTF.

The V and J genes are TRBV30 and TRBJ1-4, with TRBD1 as a possible D gene (5 bases). The germline V gene has CDR1 GTSNPN and CDR2 SVGIG (reference sequence). The germline V and J ends were trimmed by 8 bases and 3 bases, with 22 bases remaining between them. The CDR3 runs 16 residues. CDR3 sequence: CAGTGVGGSANEKLFF. The CDR3 nucleotides read TGTGCCGGGACCGGGGTCGGGGGGTCTGCTAATGAAAAACTGTTTTTT.

V and J are TRBV4-1 and TRBJ1-4, with a weak D call TRBD1 (5 bases). V lost 8 bases and J 7 bases, leaving 11 bases between the germline ends. The CDR3 has 12 amino acids. Germline-derived CDR1 and CDR2 are MGHRA and YSYEKL. CDR3 nucleotide sequence: TGCGCCAGCTCCAGGGAGGGTGAAAAACTGTTTTTT. Translating gives CASSREGEKLFF.

This clone was seen a single time. The chain carries TRBV5-1 and TRBJ1-4, with a possible D match to TRBD1 (6 bases). The V end was cut by 2 bases, the J end by 7 bases, with 15 bases between. The CDR3 has 15 residues. Looked up from germline, CDR1 is SGHRS and CDR2 is YFSETQ. The CDR3 sequence is CASSFGGGAGEKLFF. The CDR3 coding sequence is TGCGCCAGCAGCTTTGGGGGGGGCGCAGGTGAAAAACTGTTTTTT.

The V gene is TRBV14, the J gene TRBJ2-1, with TRBD2 matching over 8 bases. Germline trimming cut 6 bases from V and 5 bases from J; bases unmatched to any gene: 9. Per germline, CDR1 SGHDN and CDR2 FVKESK. CDR3 size: 15 residues. CDR3 bases: TGTGCCAGCAGACCTCCGGGACTAGGAAACAATGAGCAGTTCTTC. Amino acids: CASRPPGLGNNEQFF.